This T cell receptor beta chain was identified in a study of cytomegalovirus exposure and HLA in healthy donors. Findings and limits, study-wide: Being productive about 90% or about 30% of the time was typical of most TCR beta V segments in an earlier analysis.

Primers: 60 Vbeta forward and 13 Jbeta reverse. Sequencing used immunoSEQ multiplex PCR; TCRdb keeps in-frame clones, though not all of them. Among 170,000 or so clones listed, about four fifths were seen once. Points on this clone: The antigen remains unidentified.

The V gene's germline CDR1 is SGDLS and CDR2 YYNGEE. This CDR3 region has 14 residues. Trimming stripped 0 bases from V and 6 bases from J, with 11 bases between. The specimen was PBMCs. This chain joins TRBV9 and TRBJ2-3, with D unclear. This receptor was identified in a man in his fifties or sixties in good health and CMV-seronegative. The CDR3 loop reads CASSVEVQVDTQYF. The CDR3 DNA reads TGTGCCAGCAGCGTAGAAGTTCAGGTTGATACGCAGTATTTT.